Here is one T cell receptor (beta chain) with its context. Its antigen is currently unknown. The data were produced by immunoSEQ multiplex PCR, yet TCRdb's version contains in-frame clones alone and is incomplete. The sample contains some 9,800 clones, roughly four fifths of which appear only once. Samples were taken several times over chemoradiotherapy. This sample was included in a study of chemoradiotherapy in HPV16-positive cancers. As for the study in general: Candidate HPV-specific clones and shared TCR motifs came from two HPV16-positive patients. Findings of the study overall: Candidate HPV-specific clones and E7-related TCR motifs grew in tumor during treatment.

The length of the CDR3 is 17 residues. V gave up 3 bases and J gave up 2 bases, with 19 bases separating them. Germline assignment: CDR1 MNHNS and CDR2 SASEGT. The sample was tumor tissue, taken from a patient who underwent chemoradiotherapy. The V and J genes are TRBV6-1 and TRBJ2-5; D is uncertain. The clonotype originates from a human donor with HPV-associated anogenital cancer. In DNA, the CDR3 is TGTGCCAGCAGTGAGGGGAAAAACTTGGGCTTACAAGAGACCCAGTACTTC. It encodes CASSEGKNLGLQETQYF.